This T cell receptor (beta chain) was observed in a study of blood T cell repertoires in COVID-19. Per germline, CDR1 SGHTA and CDR2 FQGNSA. The trim removed 5 bases at V and 0 bases at J, leaving 12 bases unmatched. This CDR3 spans 18 amino acids. Per the authors' pipeline: Scientists estimated how many nucleated cells there were by amplifying reference gene primers. Some clones are missing from TCRdb's copy, which holds only in-frame ones; the method was immunoSEQ multiplex PCR. The V and J calls and the clone size are those of that table, but D and trimming were determined from the DNA. The sample shows just under 80,000 clones, less than 85% of them seen only once. In this sample, this clone turned up once.

The specimen was peripheral blood. This rearrangement joins TRBV7-2 to TRBJ1-4, with 7 bases identical to TRBD1. This sequence originates from a woman in her 70s with acute or convalescent COVID-19. The chain's CDR3 is CASSPEKQGFATNEKLFF. In nucleotides, the CDR3 is TGTGCCAGCAGCCCCGAAAAACAGGGGTTTGCAACTAATGAAAAACTGTTTTTT.